This T cell receptor beta chain derives from a study of a mutant IDH1 vaccine in newly diagnosed glioma. Overall study context: Vaccine dosing followed radiotherapy by 4-6 weeks, or accompanied temozolomide cycles.

Study-wide results and limits: Altogether, almost 95% of patients exhibited vaccine-induced immune responses.

Looked up from germline, CDR1 is SGHRS and CDR2 is YFSETQ. V was clipped by 1 base and J by 2 bases, with 9 bases between them. The CDR3 contains 14 residues. The assay was immunoSEQ multiplex PCR, and TCRdb's table has in-frame clones only and misses some. This table holds tens of thousands of clones, around 81% found once. Noted time point: week 35, safety follow-up. One vaccine dose held 300 ug of mutant IDH1 20-mer peptide and came with topical imiquimod. As regards this clone: Its antigen is unknown.

The sample in question was PBMCs, obtained from a glioma patient whose treatment included an IDH1 peptide vaccine. This chain joins TRBV5-1 and TRBJ2-5, with D perhaps TRBD2 (6 bases). This TCR was recovered from a middle-aged woman with glioma. Some clones in this sample may be carry-over from other donors' samples. The CDR3 reads CASSLSGQQETQYF. Here the CDR3 DNA reads TGCGCCAGCAGCTTGAGCGGGCAGCAAGAGACCCAGTACTTC.